A single sample is the source of the 18 T cell receptor beta chains below, sequenced in a study of cytomegalovirus exposure and HLA in healthy donors. Only in-frame clones appear in the TCRdb table, and some are missing; sequencing was by immunoSEQ multiplex PCR. The table includes roughly 120,000 clones, more than 70% detected once. Sequencing input: PBMCs. The receptors were gathered from a man between 18 and 35 years old in good health and CMV-seronegative.

The V gene is TRBV19, the J gene TRBJ1-5; 11 positions agree with TRBD1. Trimming removed 3 bases from V and 4 bases from J; junction bases left unmatched: 8. The CDR3 is 17 residues long. Germline values: CDR1 LNHDA, CDR2 SQIVND (reference sequence). CDR3 in amino acids: CASSILGGQGVNQPQHF. DNA for the CDR3: TGTGCCAGTAGTATTTTAGGGGGACAGGGGGTTAATCAGCCCCAGCATTTT.

The V gene is TRBV14, the J gene TRBJ2-1; 12 positions agree with TRBD2. V shed 6 bases and J 7 bases; nucleotides not matched to a gene: 7. The V gene's germline CDR1 is SGHDN and CDR2 FVKESK. This CDR3 region has 15 residues. CDR3 sequence (DNA): TGTGCCAGCAGACAAACTAGCGGGGGGCCGAATGAGCAGTTCTTC. Translating gives CASRQTSGGPNEQFF.

The chain recombines TRBV27 with TRBJ1-1; possible D gene TRBD1, 5 bases. The V end lost 2 bases, the J end lost 6 bases, and 10 bases lay between the germline ends. Per the germline V gene, CDR1 is MNHEY and CDR2 is SMNVEV (reference sequence). The CDR3 has 13 amino acids. The CDR3 sequence is CASSLTAGSEAFF. In nucleotides, the CDR3 is TGTGCCAGCAGTTTAACGGCAGGGTCTGAAGCTTTCTTT.

The chain uses TRBV15 and TRBJ2-1, with D tentatively TRBD1 (5 bases). The V gene's germline CDR1 is LNHNV and CDR2 YYDKDF (reference sequence). The CDR3 contains 15 residues. V shed 0 bases and J shed 3 bases, with 9 bases lying between them. CDR3 sequence reads: CATSREQVNYNEQFF. DNA for the CDR3: TGTGCCACCAGCAGAGAACAGGTCAACTACAATGAGCAGTTCTTC. Full variable domain (missing parts from reference TRBV15 and TRBJ2-1): DAMVIQNPRYQVTQFGKPVTLSCSQTLNHNVMYWYQQKSSQAPKLLFHYYDKDFNNEADTPDNFQSRRPNTSFCFLDIRSPGLGDTAMYLCATSREQVNYNEQFFGPGTRLTVL.

This clone was seen a few times. The chain has TRBV6-4 and TRBJ2-2; TRBD2 matches 10 bases. Germline CDR1 is MRHNA and CDR2 is SNTAGT. The CDR3 totals 16 residues. V lost 5 bases and J lost 1; bases outside the gene matches: 4. CDR3 nucleotides: TGTGCCAGCAGTCCAGGACTAGCGGAGAACACCGGGGAGCTGTTTTTT. It specifies CASSPGLAENTGELFF.

The gene calls are TRBV14 and TRBJ2-7, with TRBD1 matching over 8 bases. The V gene end was trimmed by 6 bases and the J gene end by 7 bases; junction bases not matched to a gene: 20. CDR3 length: 17 residues. Germline CDR1 is SGHDN and CDR2 is FVKESK. In DNA, the CDR3 is TGTGCCAGCAGTCGACGGAAAAGGACAGGGATACCTCTAGAGCAGTACTTC. It is translated as CASSRRKRTGIPLEQYF. Variable domain in full (rest from reference TRBV14 and TRBJ2-7): EAGVTQFPSHSVIEKGQTVTLRCDPISGHDNLYWYRRVMGKEIKFLLHFVKESKQDESGMPNNRFLAERTGGTYSTLKVQPAELEDSGVYFCASSRRKRTGIPLEQYFGPGTRLTVT.

This clone was counted between two and nine times. The chain carries TRBV30 and TRBJ2-7; 7 bases fit TRBD2. Trimming took 2 bases from V and 0 from J; bases not matched to a gene: 1. From germline, CDR1 is GTSNPN and CDR2 SVGIG (reference sequence). The CDR3 totals 13 residues. Here the CDR3 reads CAWSSGGSYEQYF. The CDR3 nucleotides read TGTGCCTGGAGTTCGGGGGGCTCCTACGAGCAGTACTTC.

The V and J genes are TRBV27 and TRBJ1-1; a possible D gene is TRBD1 (5 bases). Trimming stripped 8 bases from V and 8 bases from J, with 15 bases between. CDR1 and CDR2 from the germline V gene are MNHEY and SMNVEV (reference sequence). The CDR3 is 12 amino acids. The CDR3 region has the DNA TGTGCCAGCTACAACGGGGGGGAGGAAGCTTTCTTT. This gives the protein CASYNGGEEAFF.

This rearrangement joins TRBV7-9 to TRBJ2-1, with 7 bases aligning to TRBD1. Germline trimming cut 2 bases from V and 8 bases from J; bases unmatched to any gene: 12. CDR1 is SEHNR and CDR2 is FQNEAQ in the germline V gene (reference sequence). This CDR3 has 16 amino acids. The chain's CDR3 is CASSLLPGGRTYEQFF. The CDR3 DNA reads as TGTGCCAGCAGCTTACTTCCAGGGGGAAGGACATATGAGCAGTTCTTC.

As for this clone: This sample also contains other DNA sequences that code for the same CDR3. This chain joins TRBV27 and TRBJ2-7; 7 bases agree with TRBD1. The V gene's germline CDR1 is MNHEY and CDR2 SMNVEV (reference sequence). The CDR3 is 12 amino acids. Trimming cost V 6 bases and J 1 base; bases outside gene matches: 0. CDR3 in amino acids: CASRTGSYEQYF. The CDR3 region has the DNA TGTGCCAGCAGGACAGGGTCCTACGAGCAGTACTTC.

In this sample, this clone turned up once. The chain couples TRBV2 to TRBJ1-1, with unresolved D. V was trimmed by 6 bases and J by 1 base, leaving 15 bases between them. This CDR3 region has 15 residues. Germline V gene lookup returns CDR1 SNHLY and CDR2 FYNNEI. The CDR3 nucleotides are TGTGCCAGCAGGCGGGATGTTAGGGCGAACACTGAAGCTTTCTTT. This gives the protein CASRRDVRANTEAFF.

The chain couples TRBV5-1 to TRBJ2-1; tentatively, D is TRBD1 (5 bases). The CDR3 is made up of 13 amino acids. V was pared by 4 bases and J by 10 bases, with 15 bases between. From germline, CDR1 is SGHRS and CDR2 YFSETQ. The CDR3 DNA is TGCGCCAGCAGCGTACAGGCCCACGGGGAGCAGTTCTTC. This gives the protein CASSVQAHGEQFF.

The rearrangement joins TRBV19 to TRBJ1-2; 7 bases line up with TRBD1. Trimming cost V 8 bases and J 4 bases; bases outside gene matches: 4. Germline V gene lookup returns CDR1 LNHDA and CDR2 SQIVND (reference sequence). CDR3 length equals 12 residues. This CDR3 reads CASGQVVYGYTF. The CDR3 nucleotides read TGTGCCAGTGGACAGGTTGTCTATGGCTACACCTTC.

J is TRBJ1-5 and V is TRBV10-3; D perhaps matches TRBD1 (5 bases). This CDR3 region has 13 residues. The germline V and J ends were trimmed by 7 bases and 3 bases, with 10 bases remaining between them. The germline V gene has CDR1 ENHRY and CDR2 SYGVKD. CDR3 nucleotide sequence: TGTGCCATCAAGGGGCAGGACAATCAGCCCCAGCATTTT. It specifies CAIKGQDNQPQHF.

The V call is TRBV5-6, the J call TRBJ2-7; possible D gene TRBD2, 5 bases. Trimming left V 0 bases short and J 2 bases short, with 12 bases between. The CDR3 is 15 residues long. Germline CDR1 and CDR2: SGHDT and YYEEEE. The DNA for the CDR3 is TGTGCCAGCAGCTTGGTTCGGGGTCTGGCCTACGAGCAGTACTTC. This codes for CASSLVRGLAYEQYF. The full variable domain, completed using reference TRBV5-6 and TRBJ2-7, is DAGVTQSPTHLIKTRGQQVTLRCSPKSGHDTVSWYQQALGQGPQFIFQYYEEEERQRGNFPDRFSGHQFPNYSSELNVNALLLGDSALYLCASSLVRGLAYEQYFGPGTRLTVT.

This clone showed up just once. This chain links TRBV19 with TRBJ1-5; a weak D match, TRBD1 (6 bases). V lost 7 bases to trimming and J lost 7 bases, with 14 bases between them. The CDR3 spans 13 residues. Germline values: CDR1 LNHDA, CDR2 SQIVND (reference sequence). The CDR3 is CASTSGARQPQHF. CDR3 DNA sequence: TGTGCCAGTACTTCAGGGGCACGGCAGCCCCAGCATTTT.

The CDR3 loop is CASSLQGANTEAFF. The CDR3 DNA follows: TGTGCCAGCAGTTTACAGGGTGCTAACACTGAAGCTTTCTTT. The V gene is TRBV6-1, the J gene TRBJ1-1; D may be TRBD1 (6 bases). V lost 5 bases and J lost 2, with 12 bases in between. The germline CDR1 and CDR2 sequences are MNHNS and SASEGT. The length of the CDR3 is 14 residues.

The chain uses TRBV19 and TRBJ2-2; tentatively, D is TRBD2 (6 bases). Germline V gives CDR1 LNHDA, CDR2 SQIVND (reference sequence). V gave up 3 bases and J gave up 0 bases, with 11 bases separating them. The CDR3 has 16 amino acids. The CDR3 sequence: CASSMGGLPNTGELFF. Written as DNA, the CDR3 is TGTGCCAGTAGTATGGGAGGACTACCGAACACCGGGGAGCTGTTTTTT.